The source of this T cell receptor beta chain is a study of cytomegalovirus exposure and HLA in healthy donors. CDR1 is GTSNPN and CDR2 is SVGIG in the germline V gene (reference sequence). The CDR3 consists of 14 residues. The J segment lost 6 bases and the V segment lost 3 bases, leaving 8 bases of the junction unmatched. With regard to this clone: Its antigen is currently unknown.

The PCR had 60 Vbeta and 13 Jbeta primers. Repertoires were generated with immunoSEQ multiplex PCR, while TCRdb's copy carries only in-frame clones and drops some. The table includes approximately 110,000 clones, 77% detected once. Findings and limits, study-wide: Specificity for CMV antigens was confirmed in vitro for a few of the CMV-associated chains.

The rearrangement joins TRBV30 to TRBJ1-1; TRBD1 agrees at 9 bases. This receptor was taken from a woman between 40 and 55 years old in good health and CMV-seropositive. Material: PBMCs. The CDR3 DNA sequence: TGTGCCTGGAGCCGAGGACAGGGGCGGCCTGAAGCTTTCTTT. Encoded protein: CAWSRGQGRPEAFF.